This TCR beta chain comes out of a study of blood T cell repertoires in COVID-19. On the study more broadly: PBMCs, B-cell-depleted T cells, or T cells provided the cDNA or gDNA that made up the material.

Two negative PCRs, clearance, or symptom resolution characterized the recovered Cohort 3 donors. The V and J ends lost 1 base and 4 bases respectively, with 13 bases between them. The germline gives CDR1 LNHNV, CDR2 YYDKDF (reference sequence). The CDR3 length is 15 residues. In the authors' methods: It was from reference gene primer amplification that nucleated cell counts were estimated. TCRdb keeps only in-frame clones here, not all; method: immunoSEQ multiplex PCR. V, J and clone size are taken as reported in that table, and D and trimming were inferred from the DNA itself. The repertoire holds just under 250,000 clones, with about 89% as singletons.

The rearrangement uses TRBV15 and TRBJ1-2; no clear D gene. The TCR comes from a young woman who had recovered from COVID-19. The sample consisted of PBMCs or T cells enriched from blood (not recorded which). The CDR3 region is CATSRGGGIGYGYTF. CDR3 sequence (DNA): TGTGCCACCAGCAGAGGGGGAGGTATCGGCTATGGCTACACCTTC. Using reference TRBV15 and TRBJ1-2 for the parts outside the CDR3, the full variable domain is DAMVIQNPRYQVTQFGKPVTLSCSQTLNHNVMYWYQQKSSQAPKLLFHYYDKDFNNEADTPDNFQSRRPNTSFCFLDIRSPGLGDTAMYLCATSRGGGIGYGYTFGSGTRLTVV.